A single sample is the source of the 20 T cell receptor beta chains below, sequenced in a study of T-cell reconstitution after alpha-beta-depleted transplantation in children. Library preparation (for TCRbeta) was performed with unique molecular identifiers. TCRdb re-analysed the PCR reads in MiXCR, keeping a single row per CDR3 protein. The sample lists about 170,000 distinct CDR3 sequences; around 10% were seen once. The sample here was PBMCs, taken before TCRalphabeta/CD19-depleted stem cell transplant. Receptors originate from a boy aged 2 to 10 with acute myeloid leukemia, due to receive a stem cell transplant.

This clonotype showed up many times. V and J are TRBV4-1 and TRBJ1-1; 12 bases align to TRBD1. Germline V gene data show CDR1 as MGHRA and CDR2 as YSYEKL. V was pared by 0 bases and J by 1 base, with 3 bases of the junction left unmatched. This CDR3 spans 17 amino acids. CDR3 residues: CASSQDGTGGPNTEAFF. CDR3 in DNA: TGCGCCAGCAGCCAAGACGGGACAGGGGGCCCGAACACTGAAGCTTTCTTT.

This clonotype was counted ten times or more. The J gene is TRBJ2-7, the V gene TRBV2; 7 bases map to TRBD2. The J segment lost 5 bases and the V segment lost 6 bases, leaving 13 bases of the junction unmatched. There are 15 residues in the CDR3. CDR1 SNHLY and CDR2 FYNNEI come from the germline V gene. CDR3 sequence: CASRPLAAGPHEQYF. CDR3 DNA: TGTGCCAGCAGGCCCCTAGCGGCGGGACCCCACGAGCAGTACTTC. The full variable domain, its missing parts supplied by reference TRBV2 and TRBJ2-7, is EPEVTQTPSHQVTQMGQEVILRCVPISNHLYFYWYRQILGQKVEFLVSFYNNEISEKSEIFDDQFSVERPDGSNFTLKIRSTKLEDSAMYFCASRPLAAGPHEQYFGPGTRLTVT.

This clonotype has a count of ten or more. The V call is TRBV5-1, the J call TRBJ2-1, with D maybe TRBD2 (5 bases). The germline gives CDR1 SGHRS, CDR2 YFSETQ. V was pared by 1 base and J by 4 bases, with 12 bases between. This CDR3 has 15 residues. The CDR3 coding sequence is TGCGCCAGCAGCTTGTCCGGGGTTGGGTACAATGAGCAGTTCTTC. This gives the protein CASSLSGVGYNEQFF.

The sample holds many counts of this clonotype. The chain recombines TRBV18 with TRBJ1-3; tentatively, D is TRBD1 (5 bases). CDR3 length: 16 amino acids. The V and J ends lost 4 bases and 3 bases respectively, with 16 bases between them. The germline CDR1 and CDR2 sequences are KGHSH and LQKENI. The CDR3 loop reads CASSQSPVTDGNTIYF. CDR3 sequence (DNA): TGTGCCAGCTCACAATCGCCCGTGACAGATGGAAACACCATATATTTT.

This clonotype was detected many times. CDR3 sequence reads: CASSFRAGGDVSSYEQYF. CDR3 coding DNA: TGTGCCAGCAGTTTTAGGGCAGGGGGCGACGTTAGCTCCTACGAGCAGTACTTC. The chain uses TRBV12-3 or TRBV12-4 and TRBJ2-7; TRBD1 matches 8 bases. CDR3 length: 18 residues. The V segment lost 3 bases and the J segment 0 bases; nucleotides outside the gene matches: 13.

This clonotype was observed many times. The genes are TRBV2 and TRBJ1-1, with D possibly TRBD1 on 5 matching bases. V dropped 8 bases and J dropped 7 bases, with 14 bases sitting between them. This CDR3 has 12 residues. The germline CDR1 and CDR2 sequences are SNHLY and FYNNEI. The CDR3 loop reads CASAQGWGEAFF. CDR3 sequence (DNA): TGTGCCAGCGCCCAGGGATGGGGTGAAGCTTTCTTT.

This clonotype was recorded at least ten times. The rearrangement uses TRBV7-2 and TRBJ2-7; D call uncertain. V lost 7 bases, J lost 3 bases, and 13 bases lay in between. Germline V CDR1 and CDR2: SGHTA, FQGNSA. This CDR3 has 13 residues. The CDR3 DNA follows: TGTGCCAGCAACCAGGTGCAGAACTACGAGCAGTACGTC. This encodes CASNQVQNYEQYV.

This clonotype was seen many times. The chain joins TRBV10-3 to TRBJ2-7, with 10 bases fitting TRBD1. Trimming at V came to 4 bases and at J to 2 bases, leaving 5 bases not matched to a gene. CDR3 size: 15 residues. CDR1 is ENHRY and CDR2 is SYGVKD in the germline V gene. The CDR3 DNA is TGTGCCATCAGTGCCCTTGGACAGGGGGCCTACGAGCAGTACTTC. This sequence encodes CAISALGQGAYEQYF.

At least ten counts were recorded for this clonotype. The chain carries TRBV29-1 and TRBJ1-1; TRBD1 matches at 8 bases. This CDR3 comprises 14 residues. Germline CDR1 and CDR2: SQVTM and ANQGSEA. V gave up 4 bases and J gave up 4 bases; unmatched junction bases: 8. CDR3 coding DNA: TGCAGCGTTGCCATCAGGGGGCCCTCCACTGAAGCTTTCTTT. Translating it yields CSVAIRGPSTEAFF.

This clonotype was recorded at least ten times. The J gene is TRBJ2-3, the V gene TRBV7-2; 16 positions agree with TRBD2. V lost 5 bases and J lost 2; bases outside the gene matches: 16. CDR3 length: 21 residues. CDR1 and CDR2 from the germline V gene are SGHTA and FQGNSA. CDR3 region: CASSPSPGLAGGPYLTDTQYF. CDR3 nucleotides: TGTGCCAGCAGCCCCAGTCCGGGACTAGCGGGAGGGCCCTATCTCACAGATACGCAGTATTTT.

This clonotype came up many times. The chain is built from TRBV4-1 and TRBJ1-2; D gene uncertain. Trimming pared 0 bases from V and 8 bases from J, leaving 10 bases between. This CDR3 contains 13 residues. Germline V lookup: CDR1 MGHRA, CDR2 YSYEKL. CDR3 protein: CASSQEGLGGYTF. The CDR3 nucleotides are TGCGCCAGCAGCCAAGAGGGCCTGGGGGGCTACACCTTC.

This rearrangement joins TRBV20-1 to TRBJ2-4; D not certain. Trimming took off 3 bases at V and 4 bases at J, with 10 bases between the two ends. CDR1 is DFQATT, CDR2 SNEGSKA, per germline (reference sequence). This CDR3 has 13 residues. The CDR3 loop is CSARGRSKNIQYF. CDR3 bases: TGCAGTGCTAGGGGTAGGAGTAAAAACATTCAGTACTTC.

This clonotype was seen at least ten times. V and J are TRBV27 and TRBJ1-2; TRBD1 is a possible D gene (5 bases). Germline CDR1 reads MNHEY; CDR2 reads SMNVEV (reference sequence). V dropped 3 bases and J dropped 7 bases, with 24 bases sitting between them. The CDR3 has 17 amino acids. CDR3 sequence: CASSLSRTLQGAGGYTF. For the CDR3, the DNA is TGTGCCAGCAGTTTGTCGAGAACTCTGCAGGGCGCAGGTGGCTACACCTTC.

This clonotype was detected a few times. The V and J genes are TRBV29-1 and TRBJ2-3, with a possible D match to TRBD1 (6 bases). Germline lookup yields CDR1 SQVTM and CDR2 ANQGSEA. V was trimmed by 6 bases and J by 0 bases, leaving 10 bases between them. CDR3 length equals 13 residues. The chain's CDR3 is CSVDSLSTDTQYF. CDR3 sequence (DNA): TGCAGCGTGGACAGCCTGAGCACAGATACGCAGTATTTT.

This clonotype has a count of ten or more. The CDR3 loop reads CASSQDRGLQRHNEQFF. The CDR3 DNA reads TGTGCCAGCAGCCAAGATCGCGGACTGCAACGACACAATGAGCAGTTCTTC. The chain employs TRBV4-2 and TRBJ2-1; possible D gene TRBD2, 5 bases. CDR1 is LGHNA and CDR2 is YNFKEQ in the germline V gene. V was pared by 0 bases and J by 5 bases, with 17 bases between. There are 17 residues in the CDR3.

At least ten counts were recorded for this clonotype. The genes are TRBV3-1 and TRBJ2-1, with 9 nucleotides matching TRBD2. This CDR3 spans 20 amino acids. Per germline, CDR1 LGHDT and CDR2 YNNKEL (reference sequence). V gave up 1 base and J gave up 9 bases; unmatched junction bases: 22. CDR3 region: CASSQGPLAGNILLHGEQFF. The CDR3 DNA follows: TGTGCCAGCAGCCAAGGGCCTCTAGCGGGAAACATTCTCCTACATGGTGAGCAGTTCTTC.

There are many counts of this clonotype. The chain links TRBV9 to TRBJ1-1; tentative D call: TRBD1 (5 bases). CDR1 is SGDLS, CDR2 YYNGEE, per germline. This CDR3 comprises 13 residues. V was trimmed by 2 bases and J by 6 bases, leaving 11 bases between them. The CDR3 region has the DNA TGTGCCAGCAGCGTGTGGGACGGTGCTGAAGCTTTCTTT. Residues: CASSVWDGAEAFF.

A word on this clonotype: Possible read error: a much larger clone is one base away. The rearrangement joins TRBV5-1 to TRBJ1-2, with no clear D. In germline, CDR1 is SGHRS, CDR2 YFSETQ. The CDR3 is 17 residues long. The CDR3 loop reads CASSFYRPSDPNYGDTF. Here the CDR3 DNA reads TGCGCCAGCAGCTTCTATCGGCCGAGCGACCCTAACTATGGCGACACCTTC.

This clonotype was observed at least ten times. This chain links TRBV5-1 with TRBJ2-2; 10 positions match TRBD2. This CDR3 contains 15 residues. Trimming at V came to 6 bases and at J to 1 base, leaving 3 bases not matched to a gene. Per germline, CDR1 SGHRS and CDR2 YFSETQ. CDR3 nucleotides: TGCGCCAGCACTACTAGCGGGGTGAACACCGGGGAGCTGTTTTTT. This translates into CASTTSGVNTGELFF.

This clonotype was detected many times. The genes are TRBV29-1 and TRBJ1-6; D is undetermined. V lost 5 bases and J 9 bases, leaving 8 bases between the germline ends. Germline assignment: CDR1 SQVTM and CDR2 ANQGSEA. The CDR3 is 11 amino acids. CDR3 nucleotide sequence: TGCAGCGTTCCTAGGACTTCACCCCTCCACTTT. As protein: CSVPRTSPLHF.